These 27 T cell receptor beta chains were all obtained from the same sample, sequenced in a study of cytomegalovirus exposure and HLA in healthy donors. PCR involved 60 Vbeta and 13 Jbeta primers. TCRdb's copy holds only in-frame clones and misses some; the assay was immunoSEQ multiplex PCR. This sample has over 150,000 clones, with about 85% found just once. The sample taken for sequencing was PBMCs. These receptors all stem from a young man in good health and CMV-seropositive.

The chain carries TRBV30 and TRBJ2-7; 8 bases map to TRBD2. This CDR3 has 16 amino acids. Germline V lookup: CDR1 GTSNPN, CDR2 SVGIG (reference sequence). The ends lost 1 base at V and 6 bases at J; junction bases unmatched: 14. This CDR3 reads CAWSGSGGGLIFEQYF. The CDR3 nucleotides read TGTGCCTGGAGTGGGTCCGGGGGGGGGCTTATCTTCGAGCAGTACTTC.

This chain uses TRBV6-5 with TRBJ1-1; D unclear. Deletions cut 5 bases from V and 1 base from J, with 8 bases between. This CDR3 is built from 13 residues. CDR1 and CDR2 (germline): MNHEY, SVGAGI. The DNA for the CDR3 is TGTGCCAGCAGTGCACGGAGGAACACTGAAGCTTTCTTT. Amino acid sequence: CASSARRNTEAFF.

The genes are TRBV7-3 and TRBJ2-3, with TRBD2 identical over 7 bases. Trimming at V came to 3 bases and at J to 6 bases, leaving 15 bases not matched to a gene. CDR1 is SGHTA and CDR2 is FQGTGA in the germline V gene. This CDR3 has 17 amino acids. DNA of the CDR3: TGTGCCAGCAGCTTTCGAGGCGGGGGAGGCCGCCGCGATACGCAGTATTTT. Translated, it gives CASSFRGGGGRRDTQYF. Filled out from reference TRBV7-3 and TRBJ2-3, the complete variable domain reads GAGVSQTPSNKVTEKGKYVELRCDPISGHTALYWYRQSLGQGPEFLIYFQGTGAADDSGLPNDRFFAVRPEGSVSTLKIQRTERGDSAVYLCASSFRGGGGRRDTQYFGPGTRLTVL.

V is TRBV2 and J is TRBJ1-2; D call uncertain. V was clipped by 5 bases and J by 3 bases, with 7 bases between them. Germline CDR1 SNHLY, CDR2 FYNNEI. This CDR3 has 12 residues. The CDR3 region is CASSFSDYGYTF. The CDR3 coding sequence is TGTGCCAGCAGTTTCTCCGACTATGGCTACACCTTC.

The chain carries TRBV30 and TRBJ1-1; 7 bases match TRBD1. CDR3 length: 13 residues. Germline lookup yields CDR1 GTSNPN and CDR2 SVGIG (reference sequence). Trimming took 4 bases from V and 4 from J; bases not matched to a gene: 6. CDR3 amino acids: CAWKRGRGTEAFF. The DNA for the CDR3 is TGTGCCTGGAAAAGGGGGCGAGGCACTGAAGCTTTCTTT.

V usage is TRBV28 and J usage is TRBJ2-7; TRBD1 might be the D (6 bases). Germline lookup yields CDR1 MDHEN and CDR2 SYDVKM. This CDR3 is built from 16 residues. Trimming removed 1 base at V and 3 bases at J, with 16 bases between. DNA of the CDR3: TGTGCCAGCAGTTTATCTAACCCCGGACAGAACTACGAGCAGTACTTC. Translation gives CASSLSNPGQNYEQYF.

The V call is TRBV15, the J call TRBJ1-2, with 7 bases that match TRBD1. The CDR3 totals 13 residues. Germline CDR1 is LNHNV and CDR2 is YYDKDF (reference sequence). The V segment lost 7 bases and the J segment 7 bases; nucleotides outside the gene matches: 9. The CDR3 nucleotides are TGTGCCACCAACCCCGGGACAGTAGGTGGCTACACCTTC. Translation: CATNPGTVGGYTF. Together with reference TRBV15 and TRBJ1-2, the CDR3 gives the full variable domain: DAMVIQNPRYQVTQFGKPVTLSCSQTLNHNVMYWYQQKSSQAPKLLFHYYDKDFNNEADTPDNFQSRRPNTSFCFLDIRSPGLGDTAMYLCATNPGTVGGYTFGSGTRLTVV.

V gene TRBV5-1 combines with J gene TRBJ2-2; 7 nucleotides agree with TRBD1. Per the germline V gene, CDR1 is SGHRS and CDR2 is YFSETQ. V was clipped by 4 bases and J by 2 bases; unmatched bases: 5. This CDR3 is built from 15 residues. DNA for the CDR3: TGCGCCAGCAGCCAAGGGACAGCTAACACCGGGGAGCTGTTTTTT. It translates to CASSQGTANTGELFF.

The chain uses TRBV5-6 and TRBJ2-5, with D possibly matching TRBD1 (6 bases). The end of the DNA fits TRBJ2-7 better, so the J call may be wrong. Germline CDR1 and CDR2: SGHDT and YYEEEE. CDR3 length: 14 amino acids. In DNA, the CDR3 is TGTGCCAGCAGCTTGAGTAACAGGGCCTACGAGCAGTACTTC. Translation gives CASSLSNRAYEQYF.

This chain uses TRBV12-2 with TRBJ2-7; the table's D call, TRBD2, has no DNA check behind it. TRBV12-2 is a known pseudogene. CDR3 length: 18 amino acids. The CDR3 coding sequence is TGTGCAAGTCGCTTATTTTCCCGGGGAGGGGAGCCCCCCTACGAGCAGTACTTC. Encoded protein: CASRLFSRGGEPPYEQYF.

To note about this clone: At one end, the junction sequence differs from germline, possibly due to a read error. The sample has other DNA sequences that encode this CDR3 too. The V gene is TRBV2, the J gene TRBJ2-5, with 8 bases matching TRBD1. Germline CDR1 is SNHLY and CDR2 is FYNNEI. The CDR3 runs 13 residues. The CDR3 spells CASSKDRDETQYF. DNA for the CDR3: TGCGCCAGCAGTAAGGACAGGGATGAGACCCAGTACTTC.

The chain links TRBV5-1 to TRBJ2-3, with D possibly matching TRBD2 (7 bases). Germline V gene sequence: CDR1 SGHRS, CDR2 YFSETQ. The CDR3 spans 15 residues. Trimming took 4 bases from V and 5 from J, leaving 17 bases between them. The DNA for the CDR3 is TGCGCCAGCAGCGAGGGGAGGGGCAGGGGAGATACGCAGTATTTT. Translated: CASSEGRGRGDTQYF. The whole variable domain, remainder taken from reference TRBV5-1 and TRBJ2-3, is KAGVTQTPRYLIKTRGQQVTLSCSPISGHRSVSWYQQTPGQGLQFLFEYFSETQRNKGNFPGRFSGRQFSNSRSEMNVSTLELGDSALYLCASSEGRGRGDTQYFGPGTRLTVL.

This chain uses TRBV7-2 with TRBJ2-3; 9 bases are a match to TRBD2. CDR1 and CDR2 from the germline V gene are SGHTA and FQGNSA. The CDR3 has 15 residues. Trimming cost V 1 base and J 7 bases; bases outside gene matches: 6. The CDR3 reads CASSLVAGGRNTQYF. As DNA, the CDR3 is TGTGCCAGCAGCTTAGTTGCGGGGGGGCGCAATACGCAGTATTTT.

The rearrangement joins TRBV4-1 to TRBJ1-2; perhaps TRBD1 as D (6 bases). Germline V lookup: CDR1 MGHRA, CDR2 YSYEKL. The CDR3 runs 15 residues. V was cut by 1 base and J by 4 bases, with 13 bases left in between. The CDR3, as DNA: TGCGCCAGCAGCCAAGCAGGGGAGGGGATCTATGGCTACACCTTC. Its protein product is CASSQAGEGIYGYTF.

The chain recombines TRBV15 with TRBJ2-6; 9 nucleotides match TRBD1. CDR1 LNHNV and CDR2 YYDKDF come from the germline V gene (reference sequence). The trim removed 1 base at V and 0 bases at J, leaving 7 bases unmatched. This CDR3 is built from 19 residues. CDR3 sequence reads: CATSRGSGTGTSGANVLTF. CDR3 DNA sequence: TGTGCCACCAGCAGAGGTTCCGGGACAGGGACCTCTGGGGCCAACGTCCTGACTTTC.

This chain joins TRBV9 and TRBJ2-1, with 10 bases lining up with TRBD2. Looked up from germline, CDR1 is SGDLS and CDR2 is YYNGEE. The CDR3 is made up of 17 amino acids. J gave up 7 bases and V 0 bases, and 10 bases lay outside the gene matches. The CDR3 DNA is TGTGCCAGCAGCGTAGCGGGTGTAGCGGGAGGAATTAATGAGCAGTTCTTC. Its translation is CASSVAGVAGGINEQFF.

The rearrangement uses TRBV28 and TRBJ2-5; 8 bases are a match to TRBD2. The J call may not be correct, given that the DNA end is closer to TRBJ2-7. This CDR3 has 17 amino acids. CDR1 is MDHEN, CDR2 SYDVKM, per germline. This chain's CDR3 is CASSLSGLADISYEQYF. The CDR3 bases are TGTGCCAGCAGTTTATCCGGACTAGCTGATATCTCCTACGAGCAGTACTTC.

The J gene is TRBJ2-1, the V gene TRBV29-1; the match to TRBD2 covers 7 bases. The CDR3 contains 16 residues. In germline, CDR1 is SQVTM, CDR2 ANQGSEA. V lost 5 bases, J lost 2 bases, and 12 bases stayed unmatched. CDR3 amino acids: CSVSLRLADPYNEQFF. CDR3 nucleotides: TGCAGCGTTAGTCTCCGGCTAGCGGACCCCTACAATGAGCAGTTCTTC.

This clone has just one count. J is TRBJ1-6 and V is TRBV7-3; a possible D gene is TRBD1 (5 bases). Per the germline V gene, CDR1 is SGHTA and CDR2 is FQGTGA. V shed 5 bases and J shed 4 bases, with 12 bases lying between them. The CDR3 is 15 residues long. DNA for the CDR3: TGTGCCAGCAGCCCCGGGGGAGCTTATAATTCACCCCTCCACTTT. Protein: CASSPGGAYNSPLHF. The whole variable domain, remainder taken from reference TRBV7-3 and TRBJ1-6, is GAGVSQTPSNKVTEKGKYVELRCDPISGHTALYWYRQSLGQGPEFLIYFQGTGAADDSGLPNDRFFAVRPEGSVSTLKIQRTERGDSAVYLCASSPGGAYNSPLHFGNGTRLTVT.

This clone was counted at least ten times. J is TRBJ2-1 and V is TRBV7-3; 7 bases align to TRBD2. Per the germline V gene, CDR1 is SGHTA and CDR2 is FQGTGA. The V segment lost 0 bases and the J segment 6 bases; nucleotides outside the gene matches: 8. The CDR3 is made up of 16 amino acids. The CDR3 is CASSLTATSIRNEQFF. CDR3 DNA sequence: TGTGCCAGCAGCTTAACGGCGACTAGCATCCGCAATGAGCAGTTCTTC.

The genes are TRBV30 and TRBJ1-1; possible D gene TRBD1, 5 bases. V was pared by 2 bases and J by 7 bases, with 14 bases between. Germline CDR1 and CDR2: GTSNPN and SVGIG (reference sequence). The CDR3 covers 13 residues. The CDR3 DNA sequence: TGTGCCTGGAGTACAGGAGGGCCTTTTGAAGCTTTCTTT. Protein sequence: CAWSTGGPFEAFF.

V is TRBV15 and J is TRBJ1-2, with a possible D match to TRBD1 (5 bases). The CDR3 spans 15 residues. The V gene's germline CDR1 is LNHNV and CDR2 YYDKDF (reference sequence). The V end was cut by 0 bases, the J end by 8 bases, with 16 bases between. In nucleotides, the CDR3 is TGTGCCACCAGCAGAGATCGGACCGCGGCAGGGGGCTACACCTTC. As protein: CATSRDRTAAGGYTF.

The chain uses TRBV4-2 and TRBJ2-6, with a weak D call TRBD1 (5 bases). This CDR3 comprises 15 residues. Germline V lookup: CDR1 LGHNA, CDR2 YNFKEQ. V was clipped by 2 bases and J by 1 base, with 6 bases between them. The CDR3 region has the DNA TGTGCCAGCAGCCAAAGGGGTTCTGGGGCCAACGTCCTGACTTTC. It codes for CASSQRGSGANVLTF.

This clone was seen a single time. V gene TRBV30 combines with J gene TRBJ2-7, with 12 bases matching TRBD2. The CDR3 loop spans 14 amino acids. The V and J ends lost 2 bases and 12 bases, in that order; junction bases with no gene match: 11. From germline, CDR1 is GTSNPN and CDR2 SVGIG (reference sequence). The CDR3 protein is CAWSRLAGEQRLYF. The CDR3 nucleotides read TGTGCCTGGAGTAGACTAGCGGGAGAACAGAGACTGTACTTC. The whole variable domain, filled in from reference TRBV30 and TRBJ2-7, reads SQTIHQWPATLVQPVGSPLSLECTVEGTSNPNLYWYRQAAGRGLQLLFYSVGIGQISSEVPQNLSASRPQDRQFILSSKKLLLSDSGFYLCAWSRLAGEQRLYFGPGTRLTVT.

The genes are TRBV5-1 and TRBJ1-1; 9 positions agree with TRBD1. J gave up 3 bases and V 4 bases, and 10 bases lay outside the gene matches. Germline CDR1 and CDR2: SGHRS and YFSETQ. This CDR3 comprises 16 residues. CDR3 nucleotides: TGCGCCAGCAGCACCGGAGACAGGGGGTTCTACACTGAAGCTTTCTTT. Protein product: CASSTGDRGFYTEAFF. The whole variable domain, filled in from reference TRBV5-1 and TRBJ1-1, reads KAGVTQTPRYLIKTRGQQVTLSCSPISGHRSVSWYQQTPGQGLQFLFEYFSETQRNKGNFPGRFSGRQFSNSRSEMNVSTLELGDSALYLCASSTGDRGFYTEAFFGQGTRLTVV.

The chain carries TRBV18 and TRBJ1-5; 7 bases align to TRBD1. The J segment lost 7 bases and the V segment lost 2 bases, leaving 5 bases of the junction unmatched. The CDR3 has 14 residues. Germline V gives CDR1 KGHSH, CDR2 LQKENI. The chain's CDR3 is CASSPRTGEQPQHF. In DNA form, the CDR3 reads TGTGCCAGCTCACCAAGGACAGGCGAGCAGCCCCAGCATTTT.

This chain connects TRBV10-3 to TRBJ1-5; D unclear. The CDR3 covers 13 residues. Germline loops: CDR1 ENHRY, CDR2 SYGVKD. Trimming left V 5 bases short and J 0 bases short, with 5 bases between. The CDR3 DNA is TGTGCCATCAGTCCGAGTAGCAATCAGCCCCAGCATTTT. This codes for CAISPSSNQPQHF.